Described below is a single T cell receptor beta chain sequence and its context. Its target is not known. This was the immunoSEQ v3.0 assay at survey level. Profiled with immunoSEQ multiplex PCR; TCRdb holds only in-frame clones, not every one. The sample yields under 20,000 clones, around nine tenths seen once. The samples comprised about 0.95-11 million cryopreserved PBMC ahead of DNA extraction. CDR3 length: 13 amino acids. The V end lost 1 base, the J end lost 4 bases, and 8 bases lay between the germline ends. Germline V lookup: CDR1 SSHAT, CDR2 FNYEAQ (reference sequence). This entry comes from a study of long-term antiretroviral therapy in people with HIV. Regarding the study as a whole: Relative to control repertoires, HIV repertoires exhibited narrower CDR3 length ranges.

The source of this sequence is a middle-aged man with HIV. Source: unsorted PBMCs, taken 0.5 years after starting antiretroviral therapy. J is TRBJ2-7 and V is TRBV7-7; D ambiguous. This CDR3 is CASSLDRGYEQYF. CDR3 sequence (DNA): TGTGCCAGCAGCTTAGACCGCGGTTACGAGCAGTACTTC.